These 12 T cell receptor beta chains originate from one sample sequenced in a study of cytomegalovirus exposure and HLA in healthy donors. The PCR was carried out with 60 Vbeta primers and 13 Jbeta primers. The assay was immunoSEQ multiplex PCR, and TCRdb's table has in-frame clones only and misses some. The data contain 120,000 or so clones, less than 85% of them singletons. Sample: PBMCs. The source of these receptors is a man in his forties or fifties in good health and CMV-seropositive.

The chain couples TRBV18 to TRBJ1-1; D is possibly TRBD1 (6 bases). The germline V and J ends were trimmed by 8 bases and 4 bases, with 17 bases remaining between them. Looked up from germline, CDR1 is KGHSH and CDR2 is LQKENI. There are 14 residues in the CDR3. The CDR3 reads CASRKTGDFTEAFF. The CDR3 region has the DNA TGTGCCAGCCGAAAGACAGGCGACTTCACTGAAGCTTTCTTT.

The V gene is TRBV5-5, the J gene TRBJ2-5; 7 bases line up with TRBD2. The CDR3 is made up of 13 amino acids. The germline CDR1 and CDR2 sequences are SGHKS and YYEKEE (reference sequence). The trim removed 4 bases at V and 0 bases at J, leaving 0 bases unmatched. As DNA, the CDR3 is TGTGCCAGCAGCCGGGGGGACCAAGAGACCCAGTACTTC. It translates to CASSRGDQETQYF.

This clone was recorded once. The chain links TRBV27 to TRBJ2-7; 9 nucleotides agree with TRBD1. CDR3 length: 13 residues. The germline gives CDR1 MNHEY, CDR2 SMNVEV (reference sequence). Losses at the gene ends were 3 bases for V and 6 bases for J; bases not matched to a gene: 3. CDR3: CASSFMTGGEQYF. CDR3 bases: TGTGCCAGCAGTTTCATGACAGGGGGCGAGCAGTACTTC.

V and J are TRBV15 and TRBJ1-1, with 9 positions matching TRBD1. Germline lookup yields CDR1 LNHNV and CDR2 YYDKDF (reference sequence). This CDR3 spans 16 amino acids. Trimming removed 5 bases from V and 6 bases from J; junction bases left unmatched: 13. The CDR3 coding sequence is TGTGCCACCAGCGGAGGCCGGTGGGACAGGGTTTCTGAAGCTTTCTTT. Protein sequence: CATSGGRWDRVSEAFF.

This clone was seen once. The chain couples TRBV19 to TRBJ1-1; no clear D gene. This CDR3 is built from 14 residues. V shed 7 bases and J shed 0 bases, with 12 bases lying between them. Germline V gene data show CDR1 as LNHDA and CDR2 as SQIVND (reference sequence). CDR3 residues: CASIGGFMNTEAFF. The CDR3 nucleotides are TGTGCCAGTATAGGAGGATTCATGAACACTGAAGCTTTCTTT.

This clone turned up a few times. The chain combines TRBV7-9 with TRBJ2-7, with 11 bases identical to TRBD1. The CDR3 has 17 amino acids. Germline V gene data show CDR1 as SEHNR and CDR2 as FQNEAQ (reference sequence). Trimming took 4 bases from V and 0 from J; bases not matched to a gene: 8. CDR3 protein: CASSSLGGTGGSYEQYF. The CDR3 coding sequence is TGTGCCAGCAGCTCCTTGGGGGGGACAGGGGGCTCCTACGAGCAGTACTTC.

This chain links TRBV4-3 with TRBJ1-4; D is possibly TRBD1 (5 bases). This CDR3 region has 16 residues. Trimming shortened V by 2 bases and J by 8 bases, and 18 bases separated the two germline ends. The germline CDR1 and CDR2 sequences are LGHNA and YSLEER. CDR3 residues: CASSQRVPQGKEKLFF. The CDR3 DNA is TGCGCCAGCAGCCAAAGGGTTCCCCAGGGCAAAGAAAAACTGTTTTTT.

The chain recombines TRBV11-3 with TRBJ2-3, with 7 bases identical to TRBD1. The CDR3 sequence is 13 residues long. Germline V CDR1 and CDR2: SGHNT, YENEEA. V dropped 6 bases and J dropped 9; count of bases not matched to a gene: 9. The CDR3 nucleotides are TGTGCCAGCAGTTCAGACAGGGTAAAAACGCAGTATTTT. Encoded protein: CASSSDRVKTQYF.

The chain has TRBV7-2 and TRBJ2-1, with 11 bases identical to TRBD2. This CDR3 spans 15 amino acids. Trimming took 5 bases from V and 8 from J; bases not matched to a gene: 8. The germline V gene has CDR1 SGHTA and CDR2 FQGNSA. The CDR3 DNA is TGTGCCAGCAGCCCCGCTAGCGGGAGGTCCTATGAGCAGTTCTTC. It translates to CASSPASGRSYEQFF.

The chain combines TRBV5-1 with TRBJ2-6; 10 bases match TRBD1. Unmatched junction bases numbered 5, after V lost 0 bases and J lost 2 bases. Germline V gene lookup returns CDR1 SGHRS and CDR2 YFSETQ. This CDR3 has 18 residues. CDR3 in amino acids: CASSLATGQGTGANVLTF. CDR3 bases: TGCGCCAGCAGCTTGGCAACGGGACAGGGGACTGGGGCCAACGTCCTGACTTTC.

This sequence joins TRBV18 and TRBJ1-4; 9 bases fit TRBD1. The V and J ends lost 4 bases and 7 bases, in that order; junction bases with no gene match: 7. Germline-derived CDR1 and CDR2 are KGHSH and LQKENI. The CDR3 totals 15 residues. CDR3 nucleotides: TGTGCCAGCTCACGAGAGGGGACAGGGACTGAAAAACTGTTTTTT. Protein sequence: CASSREGTGTEKLFF.

The gene calls are TRBV7-2 and TRBJ2-6; the D gene is possibly TRBD1 (5 bases). Trimming shortened V by 6 bases and J by 10 bases, and 16 bases separated the two germline ends. Germline lookup yields CDR1 SGHTA and CDR2 FQGNSA. The CDR3 has 14 residues. The CDR3 coding sequence is TGTGCCAGCAGACAAGCAGGGCCGATGAACGTCCTGACTTTC. This encodes CASRQAGPMNVLTF.